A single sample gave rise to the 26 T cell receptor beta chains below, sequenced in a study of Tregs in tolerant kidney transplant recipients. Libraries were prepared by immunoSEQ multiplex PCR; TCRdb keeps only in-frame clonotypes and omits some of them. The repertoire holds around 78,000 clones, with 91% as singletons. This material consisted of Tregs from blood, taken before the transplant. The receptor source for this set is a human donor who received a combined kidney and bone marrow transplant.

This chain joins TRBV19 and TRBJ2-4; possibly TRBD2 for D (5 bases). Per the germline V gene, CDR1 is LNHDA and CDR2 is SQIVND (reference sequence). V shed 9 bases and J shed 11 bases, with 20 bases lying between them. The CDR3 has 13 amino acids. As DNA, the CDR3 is TGTGCCAGCCGCTGGGCGGGTGACGGCGTTCAGTACTTC. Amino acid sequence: CASRWAGDGVQYF. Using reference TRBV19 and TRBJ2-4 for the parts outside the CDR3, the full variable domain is DGGITQSPKYLFRKEGQNVTLSCEQNLNHDAMYWYRQDPGQGLRLIYYSQIVNDFQKGDIAEGYSVSREKKESFPLTVTSAQKNPTAFYLCASRWAGDGVQYFGAGTRLSVL.

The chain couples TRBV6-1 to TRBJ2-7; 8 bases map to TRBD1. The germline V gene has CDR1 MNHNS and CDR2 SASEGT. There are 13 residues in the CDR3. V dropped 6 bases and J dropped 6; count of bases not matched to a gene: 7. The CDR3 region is CASSRNTGGEQYF. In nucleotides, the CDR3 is TGTGCCAGCAGCCGGAACACAGGGGGCGAGCAGTACTTC.

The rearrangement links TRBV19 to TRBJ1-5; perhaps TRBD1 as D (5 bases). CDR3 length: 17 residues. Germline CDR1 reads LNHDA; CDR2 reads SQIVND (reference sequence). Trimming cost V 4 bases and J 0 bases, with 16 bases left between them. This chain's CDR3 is CASSNTAAGHSNQPQHF. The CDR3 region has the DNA TGTGCCAGTAGTAATACCGCGGCAGGGCATAGCAATCAGCCCCAGCATTTT.

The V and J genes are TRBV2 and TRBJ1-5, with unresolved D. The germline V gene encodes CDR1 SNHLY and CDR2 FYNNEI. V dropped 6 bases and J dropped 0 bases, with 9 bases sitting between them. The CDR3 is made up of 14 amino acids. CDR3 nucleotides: TGTGCCAGCAGCCCGGACTATAGCAATCAGCCCCAGCATTTT. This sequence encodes CASSPDYSNQPQHF.

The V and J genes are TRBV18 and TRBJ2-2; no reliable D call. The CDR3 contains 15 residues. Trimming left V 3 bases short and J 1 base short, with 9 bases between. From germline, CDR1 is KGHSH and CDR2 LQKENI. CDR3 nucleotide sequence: TGTGCCAGCTCACCCGAGACGGGGAACACCGGGGAGCTGTTTTTT. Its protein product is CASSPETGNTGELFF.

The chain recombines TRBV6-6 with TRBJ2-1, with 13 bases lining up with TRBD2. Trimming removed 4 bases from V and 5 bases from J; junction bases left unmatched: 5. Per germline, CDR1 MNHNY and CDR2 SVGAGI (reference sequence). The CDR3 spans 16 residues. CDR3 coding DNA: TGTGCCAGCAGTTTATACGGGACTAGCGGGGACAATGAGCAGTTCTTC. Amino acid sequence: CASSLYGTSGDNEQFF.

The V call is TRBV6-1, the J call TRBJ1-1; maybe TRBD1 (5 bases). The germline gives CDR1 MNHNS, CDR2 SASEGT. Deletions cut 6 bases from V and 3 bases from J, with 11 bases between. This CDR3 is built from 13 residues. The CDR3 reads CASRYRGDTEAFF. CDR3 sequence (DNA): TGTGCCAGCAGGTATCGGGGGGACACTGAAGCTTTCTTT.

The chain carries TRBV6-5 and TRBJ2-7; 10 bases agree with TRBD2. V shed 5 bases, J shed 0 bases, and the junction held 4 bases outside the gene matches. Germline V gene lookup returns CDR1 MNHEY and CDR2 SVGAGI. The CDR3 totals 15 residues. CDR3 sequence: CASSGTSGVSYEQYF. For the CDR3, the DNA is TGTGCCAGCAGTGGAACTAGCGGGGTCTCCTACGAGCAGTACTTC.

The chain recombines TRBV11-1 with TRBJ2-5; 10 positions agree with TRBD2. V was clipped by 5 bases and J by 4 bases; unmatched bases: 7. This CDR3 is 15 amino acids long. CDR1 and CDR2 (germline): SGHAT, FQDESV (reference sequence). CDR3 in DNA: TGTGCCAGCAGCCGCGGGACTAGCGATTCAGAGACCCAGTACTTC. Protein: CASSRGTSDSETQYF. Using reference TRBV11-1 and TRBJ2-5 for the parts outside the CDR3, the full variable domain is EAEVAQSPRYKITEKSQAVAFWCDPISGHATLYWYRQILGQGPELLVQFQDESVVDDSQLPKDRFSAERLKGVDSTLKIQPAELGDSAMYLCASSRGTSDSETQYFGPGTRLLVL.

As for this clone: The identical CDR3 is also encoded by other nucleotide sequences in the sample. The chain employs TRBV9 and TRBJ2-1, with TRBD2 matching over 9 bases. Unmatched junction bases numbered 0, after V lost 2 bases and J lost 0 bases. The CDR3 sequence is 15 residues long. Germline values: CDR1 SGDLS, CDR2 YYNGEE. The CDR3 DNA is TGTGCCAGCAGCGTTAGCGGGAGCTCCTACAATGAGCAGTTCTTC. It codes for CASSVSGSSYNEQFF.

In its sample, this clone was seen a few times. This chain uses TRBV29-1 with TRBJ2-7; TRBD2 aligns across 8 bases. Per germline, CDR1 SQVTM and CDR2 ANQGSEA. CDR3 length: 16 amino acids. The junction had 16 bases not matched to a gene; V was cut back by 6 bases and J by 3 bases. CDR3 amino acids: CSVVPGLGTGDYEQYF. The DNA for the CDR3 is TGCAGCGTCGTCCCGGGACTAGGGACCGGGGACTACGAGCAGTACTTC.

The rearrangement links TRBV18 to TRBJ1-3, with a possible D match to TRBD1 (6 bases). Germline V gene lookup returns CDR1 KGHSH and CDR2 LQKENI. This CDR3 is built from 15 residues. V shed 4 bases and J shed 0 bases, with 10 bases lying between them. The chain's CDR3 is CASSLGQISGNTIYF. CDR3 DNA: TGTGCCAGCTCACTAGGACAGATCTCTGGAAACACCATATATTTT.

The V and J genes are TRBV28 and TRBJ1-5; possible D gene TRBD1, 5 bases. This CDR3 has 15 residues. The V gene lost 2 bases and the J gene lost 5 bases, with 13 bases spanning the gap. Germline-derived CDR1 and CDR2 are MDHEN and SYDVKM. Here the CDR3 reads CASSLQGLFDQPQHF. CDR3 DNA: TGTGCCAGCAGTTTACAGGGCTTGTTCGATCAGCCCCAGCATTTT.

CDR3 bases: TGCGCCAGCAGCTTCGGACTTACGGGGTACAATGAGCAGTTCTTC. Encoded protein: CASSFGLTGYNEQFF. The chain links TRBV5-1 to TRBJ2-1; perhaps TRBD2 as D (5 bases). Germline CDR1 reads SGHRS; CDR2 reads YFSETQ. The length of the CDR3 is 15 residues. Deletions cut 2 bases from V and 4 bases from J, with 13 bases between.

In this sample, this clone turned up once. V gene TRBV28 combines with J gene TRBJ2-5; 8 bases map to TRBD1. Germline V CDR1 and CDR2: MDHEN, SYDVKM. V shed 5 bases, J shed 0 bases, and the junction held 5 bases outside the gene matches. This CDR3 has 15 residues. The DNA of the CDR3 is TGTGCCAGCAGTCCGCGACAGGGGTACCAAGAGACCCAGTACTTC. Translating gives CASSPRQGYQETQYF.

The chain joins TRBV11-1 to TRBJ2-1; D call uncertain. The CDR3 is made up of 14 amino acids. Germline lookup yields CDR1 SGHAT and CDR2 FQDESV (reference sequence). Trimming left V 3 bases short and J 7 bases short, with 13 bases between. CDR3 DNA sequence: TGTGCCAGCAGCTTCGGGCCCGTGGGGAATGAGCAGTTCTTC. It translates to CASSFGPVGNEQFF.

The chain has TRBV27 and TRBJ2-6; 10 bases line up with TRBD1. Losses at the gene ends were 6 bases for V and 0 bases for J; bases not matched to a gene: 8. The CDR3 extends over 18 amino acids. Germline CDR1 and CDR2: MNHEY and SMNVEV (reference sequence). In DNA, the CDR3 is TGTGCCAGCAGACCGGGACAGGGGACATTCTCTGGGGCCAACGTCCTGACTTTC. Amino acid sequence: CASRPGQGTFSGANVLTF.

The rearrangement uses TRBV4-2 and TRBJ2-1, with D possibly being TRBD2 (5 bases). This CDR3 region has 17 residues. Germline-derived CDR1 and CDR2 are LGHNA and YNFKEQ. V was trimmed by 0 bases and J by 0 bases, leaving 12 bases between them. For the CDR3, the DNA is TGTGCCAGCAGCCAAGAAGTCCCGGGAAGCTCCTACAATGAGCAGTTCTTC. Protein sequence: CASSQEVPGSSYNEQFF.

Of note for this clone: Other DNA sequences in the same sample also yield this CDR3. This CDR3 reads CASSSGRYNEQFF. DNA for the CDR3: TGTGCCAGCAGCTCGGGACGGTACAATGAGCAGTTCTTC. The chain recombines TRBV7-2 with TRBJ2-1; D possibly uses TRBD1 or TRBD2 (5 bases each). CDR1 is SGHTA, CDR2 FQGNSA, per germline. This CDR3 is built from 13 residues. Trimming took 4 bases from V and 4 from J, leaving 8 bases between them.

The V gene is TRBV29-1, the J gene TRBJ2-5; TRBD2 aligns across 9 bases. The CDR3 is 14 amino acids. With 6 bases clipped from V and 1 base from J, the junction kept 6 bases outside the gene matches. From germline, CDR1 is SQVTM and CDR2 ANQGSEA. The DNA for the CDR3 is TGCAGCGTCAGCCCTAGCGGGGCCCAAGAGACCCAGTACTTC. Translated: CSVSPSGAQETQYF.

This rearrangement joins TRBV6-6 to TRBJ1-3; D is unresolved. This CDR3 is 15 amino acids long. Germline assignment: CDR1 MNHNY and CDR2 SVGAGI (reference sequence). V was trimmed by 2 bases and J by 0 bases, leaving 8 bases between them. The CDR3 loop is CASSYRGSSGNTIYF. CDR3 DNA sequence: TGTGCCAGCAGTTACCGGGGAAGCTCTGGAAACACCATATATTTT.

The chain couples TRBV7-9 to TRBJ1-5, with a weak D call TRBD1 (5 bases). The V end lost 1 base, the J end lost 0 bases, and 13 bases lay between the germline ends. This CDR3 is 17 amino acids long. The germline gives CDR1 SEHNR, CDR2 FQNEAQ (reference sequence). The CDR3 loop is CASSLGQLGYSNQPQHF. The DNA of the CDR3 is TGTGCCAGCAGCTTAGGACAGCTAGGTTATAGCAATCAGCCCCAGCATTTT.

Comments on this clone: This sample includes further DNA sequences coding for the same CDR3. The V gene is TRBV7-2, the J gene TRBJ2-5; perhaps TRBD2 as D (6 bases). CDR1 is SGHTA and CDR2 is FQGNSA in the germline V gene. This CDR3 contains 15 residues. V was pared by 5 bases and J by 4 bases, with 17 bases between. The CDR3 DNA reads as TGTGCCAGCAGCCCCTCCCGCGGGAAAGGAGAGACCCAGTACTTC. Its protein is CASSPSRGKGETQYF.

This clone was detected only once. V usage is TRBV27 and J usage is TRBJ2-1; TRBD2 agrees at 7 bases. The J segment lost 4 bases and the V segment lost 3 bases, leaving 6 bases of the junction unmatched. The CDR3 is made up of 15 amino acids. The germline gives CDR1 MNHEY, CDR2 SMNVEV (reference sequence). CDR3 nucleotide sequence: TGTGCCAGCAGTTTCCCCGGACTAGGGTACAATGAGCAGTTCTTC. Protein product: CASSFPGLGYNEQFF.

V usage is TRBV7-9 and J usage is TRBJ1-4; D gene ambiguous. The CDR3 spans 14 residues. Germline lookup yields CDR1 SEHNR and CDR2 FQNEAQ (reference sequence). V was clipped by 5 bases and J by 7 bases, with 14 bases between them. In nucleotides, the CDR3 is TGTGCCAGCAGCCGCCGGGGTTGGGGTGAAAAACTGTTTTTT. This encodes CASSRRGWGEKLFF. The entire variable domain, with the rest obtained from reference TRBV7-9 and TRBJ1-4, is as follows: DTGVSQNPRHKITKRGQNVTFRCDPISEHNRLYWYRQTLGQGPEFLTYFQNEAQLEKSRLLSDRFSAERPKGSFSTLEIQRTEQGDSAMYLCASSRRGWGEKLFFGSGTQLSVL.

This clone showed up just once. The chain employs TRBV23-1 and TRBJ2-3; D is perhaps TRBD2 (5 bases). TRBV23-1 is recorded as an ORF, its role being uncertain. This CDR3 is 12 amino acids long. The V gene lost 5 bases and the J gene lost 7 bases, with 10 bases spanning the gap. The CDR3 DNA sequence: TGCGCCAGCAGTTCTGGACTGCATACGCAGTATTTT. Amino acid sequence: CASSSGLHTQYF.